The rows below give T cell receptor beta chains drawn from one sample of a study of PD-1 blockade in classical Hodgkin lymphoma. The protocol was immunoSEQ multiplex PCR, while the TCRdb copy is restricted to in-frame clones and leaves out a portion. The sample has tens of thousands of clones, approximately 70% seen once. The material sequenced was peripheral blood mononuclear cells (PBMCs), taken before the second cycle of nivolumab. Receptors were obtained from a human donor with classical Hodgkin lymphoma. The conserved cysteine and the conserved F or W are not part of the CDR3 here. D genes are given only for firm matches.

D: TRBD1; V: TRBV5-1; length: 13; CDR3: ASSWDSLLWETQY
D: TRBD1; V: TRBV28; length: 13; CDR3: ASSLSGTGINTIY
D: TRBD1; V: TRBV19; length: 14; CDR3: ASSLRATGGSYEQY
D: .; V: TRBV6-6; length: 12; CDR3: ATIATGGHIGYT
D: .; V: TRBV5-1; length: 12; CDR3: ASSLQGPFEPQH
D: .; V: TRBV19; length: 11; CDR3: ASLGETEETQY
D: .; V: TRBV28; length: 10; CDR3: ASEAAGRGAF
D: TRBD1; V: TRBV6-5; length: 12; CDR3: ASSYGQGRYEQY
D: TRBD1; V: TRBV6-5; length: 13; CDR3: ASSLQGPDTGELF
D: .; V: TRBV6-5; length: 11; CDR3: ASRGDTNQPQH
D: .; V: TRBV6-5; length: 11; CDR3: ASSRGPNTEAF
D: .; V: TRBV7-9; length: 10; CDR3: ASSLDGYGYT
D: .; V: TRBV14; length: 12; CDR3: ASSQVGGANVLT
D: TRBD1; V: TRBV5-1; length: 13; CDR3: ASSLRGPAADTQY
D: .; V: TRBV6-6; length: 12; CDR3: ASSPGPGRETQY
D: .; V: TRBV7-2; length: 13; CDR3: ASSLVIEGSQPQH
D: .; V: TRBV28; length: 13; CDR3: ASSPGLSGTDTQY
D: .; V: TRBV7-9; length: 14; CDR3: ASSSRQQIFNTEAF
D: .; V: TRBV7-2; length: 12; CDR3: ASSLVGSSYEQY
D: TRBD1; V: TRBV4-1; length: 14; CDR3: ASSPLSTGIVTEAF
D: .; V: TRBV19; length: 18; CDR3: ASSIDGGTRVGVISYEQY
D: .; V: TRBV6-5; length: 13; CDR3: ASTPDPASGNTIY
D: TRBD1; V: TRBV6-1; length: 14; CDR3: ASSDSGQGAFEKLF
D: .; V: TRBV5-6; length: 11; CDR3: ASSSQGNYGYT
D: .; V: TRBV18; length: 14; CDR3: ASSPPGSLTSGELF
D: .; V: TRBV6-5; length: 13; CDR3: ASSYDSLGNQPQH
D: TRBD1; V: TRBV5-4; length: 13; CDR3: ASSEPQGAQETQY
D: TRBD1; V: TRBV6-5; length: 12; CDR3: ASTRTGETSEQY
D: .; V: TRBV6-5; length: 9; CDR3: ASSRLYEQY
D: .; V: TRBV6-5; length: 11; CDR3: ASSSRPGTEQY